This TCR beta chain was identified during a study of response to subunit inactivated influenza vaccine. Study observations and caveats: Authors proposed each seasonal influenza vaccination draws in few new T cells.

TCRdb processed the RT-PCR reads anew with MiXCR; each CDR3 protein has one entry. The table has about 190,000 distinct CDR3 sequences, approximately 14% seen once; the top ten hold about a quarter. This CDR3 spans 15 amino acids. V lost 1 base to trimming and J lost 4 bases; unmatched junction nucleotides: 7. Germline V gives CDR1 MGHRA, CDR2 YSYEKL. Regarding this clonotype: Its antigen remains unidentified.

Sequences were derived from CD8+ T cells sorted from PBMCs, sampled 5 days after vaccination. The rearrangement joins TRBV4-1 to TRBJ2-7; 7 nucleotides align to TRBD2. The clonotype originates from a man aged 45-60 years who received an inactivated influenza vaccine. CDR3: CASSQGGGSGYEQYF. The DNA of the CDR3 is TGCGCCAGCAGCCAAGGGGGCGGGAGTGGGTACGAGCAGTACTTC.